Listed below are T cell receptor beta chains from one sample, sequenced in a study of early T cells in non-severe SARS-CoV-2 infection. TCRdb re-derived calls from the 5' RACE reads in MiXCR, one entry per CDR3 protein. In the table there are tens of thousands of distinct CDR3 sequences, roughly 5.5% of which are singletons. Sequenced: whole blood. The receptors originated from an adult who was a healthcare worker with PCR-confirmed SARS-CoV-2 infection or an uninfected control (not recorded which). CDR3s include the opening cysteine and the closing phenylalanine or tryptophan. A D gene is named only where the DNA matches it firmly. Clone size is shown for a subset of rows, as once, few, many or a class of expanded clone.

v_call	d_call	clone_size	j_call	cdr3_length	cdr3_nt	cdr3_aa
TRBV14	TRBD2	few	TRBJ2-3	15	TGTGCCAGCAGCCAATCGGCGGGAGCAGCAGATACGCAGTATTTT	CASSQSAGAADTQYF
TRBV5-6	TRBD1	many	TRBJ1-5	15	TGTGCCAGCAGCTTGGGGACAGGGCTCAATCAGCCCCAGCATTTT	CASSLGTGLNQPQHF
TRBV29-1	TRBD2	many	TRBJ2-3	12	TGCAGCGGGAGGGAGGGGCCAGATACGCAGTATTTT	CSGREGPDTQYF
TRBV30	-	many	TRBJ2-7	13	TGTGCCTGGCTGCCACCCGCGGGTGCACGGCAGTACTTC	CAWLPPAGARQYF
TRBV5-1	-	many	TRBJ1-1	13	TGCGCCAGCAGCCCTACGGGTAGCACTGAAGCTTTCTTT	CASSPTGSTEAFF
TRBV2	-	-	TRBJ2-5	13	TGTGCCAACAGTGGATCCCGTCAAGAGACCCAGTACTTC	CANSGSRQETQYF
TRBV30	-	few	TRBJ2-1	12	TGTGCCTGGAGTCCCATGTACAATGAGCAGTTCTTC	CAWSPMYNEQFF
TRBV5-1	-	many	TRBJ2-7	13	TGCGCCAGCAGCCCCATATCGGGGAAAAAGCAGTACTTC	CASSPISGKKQYF
TRBV27	-	many	TRBJ1-1	14	TGTGCCAGCAGTCCCCGGGTCAAGGGCACTGAAGCTTTCTTT	CASSPRVKGTEAFF
TRBV20-1	-	many	TRBJ1-1	14	TGCAGTGCCCAGCGCACCGGGAGGGGCACTGAAGCTTTCTTT	CSAQRTGRGTEAFF
TRBV29-1	-	many	TRBJ2-1	13	TGCAGCGTTGGAGGAGGGGGCACAAATGAGCAGTTCTTC	CSVGGGGTNEQFF
TRBV7-6	-	-	TRBJ2-5	13	TGTGCCAGCAGCACGAACTCCCAAGGGACCCAGTACTTC	CASSTNSQGTQYF
TRBV5-1	TRBD1	many	TRBJ1-4	14	TGCGCCAGCAGCTTACAGGGGCTGAATGAAAAACTGTTTTTT	CASSLQGLNEKLFF
TRBV5-6	-	-	TRBJ2-2	15	TGTGCCAGCAGCGCCGGGACTTTTTACACCGGGGAGCTGTTTTTT	CASSAGTFYTGELFF
TRBV14	-	many	TRBJ1-6	13	TGTGCCAGCAGCCAGGAGATCAATTCACCCCTCCACTTT	CASSQEINSPLHF
TRBV7-2	TRBD1	-	TRBJ2-7	13	TGTGCCAGCAGCGCGGACAGGTCCTACGAGCAGTACTTC	CASSADRSYEQYF
TRBV18	-	-	TRBJ2-5	15	TGTGCCAGCTCACCATCCGGGGGTATGGAAGAGACCCAGTACTTC	CASSPSGGMEETQYF
TRBV5-1	TRBD1	many	TRBJ1-1	14	TGCGCCAGCAGCTTGGCGGACAGGGAGATTGAAGCTTTCTTT	CASSLADREIEAFF
TRBV7-2	-	-	TRBJ1-5	13	TGTGCCAGCAGCCCCTCTTTAACCAGAGCCCAGCATTTT	CASSPSLTRAQHF
TRBV3-1	-	many	TRBJ2-2	14	TGTGCCAGCAGCCCCCCCGGAGAGGCCGGGGAGCTGTTTTTT	CASSPPGEAGELFF
TRBV7-6	-	many	TRBJ2-7	12	TGTGCCAGCAGCTTACAGGGTTACGAGCAGTACTTC	CASSLQGYEQYF
TRBV18	-	many	TRBJ2-7	16	TGTGCCAGCTCACCACTGCCGTCGACGGCTGCCTACGAGCAGTACTTC	CASSPLPSTAAYEQYF
TRBV29-1	-	many	TRBJ1-1	11	TGCAGCGTTCTGTTCGGCGTTGAAGCTTTCTTT	CSVLFGVEAFF
TRBV6-2/TRBV6-3	TRBD1	many	TRBJ1-1	16	TGTGCCAGCAGTTACCTAAGGGACAGGGGAAACACTGAAGCTTTCTTT	CASSYLRDRGNTEAFF
TRBV12-3/TRBV12-4	TRBD2	many	TRBJ2-6	14	TGTGCCAGCAGCAGTAGCGGGCCCCGGGACGTCCTGACTTTC	CASSSSGPRDVLTF
TRBV6-4	TRBD1	-	TRBJ2-3	19	TGTGCCAGCATCCTATCGGGGACAGGGACAACTATAGTTACAGATACGCAGTATTTT	CASILSGTGTTIVTDTQYF
TRBV10-3	-	many	TRBJ2-7	15	TGTGCCATCAGTGAGTCCGGGACGGGGACCTACGAGCAGTACTTC	CAISESGTGTYEQYF
TRBV7-9	-	few	TRBJ1-2	15	TGTGCCAGCAGCCCCCAGGGTCTTTCTAACTATGGCTACACCTTC	CASSPQGLSNYGYTF
TRBV18	TRBD1	few	TRBJ2-4	16	TGTGCCAGCTCACCCGGGACAGGGGTGGCCAAAAACATTCAGTACTTC	CASSPGTGVAKNIQYF
TRBV10-3	-	many	TRBJ2-1	14	TGTGCCATCAGTGAGTACGGTCCCTACAATGAGCAGTTCTTC	CAISEYGPYNEQFF
TRBV5-1	-	-	TRBJ1-1	13	TGCGCCAGCAGCTTGGCCTGGGGGGCGATCGCTTTCTTT	CASSLAWGAIAFF